Sequencing of this TCR beta chain was carried out in a study of T cell responses to AZD1222 COVID-19 vaccine. Notes on the study in general: Across spike, vaccine-associated CD4 TCRs were found, dominant at 160-218 and 743-854. In all cases, repertoires were sampled only after the peak T cell response. Spike-specific TCR repertoires showed rising breadth and depth after two AZD1222 doses. Unmutated variant regions are reportedly the target of nearly half of TCRs that are spike-specific.

TCRdb's table, derived via immunoSEQ multiplex PCR, lists solely in-frame clones and lacks some. This table holds roughly 100,000 clones, approximately 90% found once. A word on this clone: Its antigen is unknown.

V was cut by 1 base and J by 2 bases, with 9 bases left in between. Per the germline V gene, CDR1 is GTSNPN and CDR2 is SVGIG (reference sequence). The length of the CDR3 is 14 residues. This material consisted of peripheral blood, taken on day 0 of AZD1222 vaccination. The J gene is TRBJ1-5, the V gene TRBV30; D unresolved. The source of this sequence is an adult in good health. The CDR3 DNA sequence: TGTGCCTGGAGTGGGACGGGAGGCAATCAGCCCCAGCATTTT. Protein product: CAWSGTGGNQPQHF.